A single sample gave rise to the 22 T cell receptor beta chains below, sequenced in a study of T cells in tumors and immune-related adverse events. Clones were sequenced by immunoSEQ multiplex PCR, and TCRdb holds only the in-frame ones, with some missing. The data show approximately 8,100 clones, 94% seen once. The sequences come from lymph node tissue, collected from a patient treated with anti-PD-1 therapy. The receptor set was obtained from a female donor with metastatic renal cell carcinoma.

The V gene is TRBV6-5, the J gene TRBJ1-6; TRBD1 agrees at 10 bases. V shed 5 bases, J shed 9 bases, and the junction held 7 bases outside the gene matches. This CDR3 comprises 15 residues. In germline, CDR1 is MNHEY, CDR2 SVGAGI. In DNA form, the CDR3 reads TGTGCCAGCAGTAGACAGGGGGCAGCGGGTTCACCCCTCCACTTT. Translated: CASSRQGAAGSPLHF.

The chain has TRBV9 and TRBJ1-6; unclear D gene. Germline CDR1 SGDLS, CDR2 YYNGEE. The CDR3 consists of 15 residues. Trimming shortened V by 0 bases and J by 6 bases, and 10 bases separated the two germline ends. CDR3 sequence (DNA): TGTGCCAGCAGCGTAGTGGCAGCCAGTAATTCACCCCTCCACTTT. This sequence encodes CASSVVAASNSPLHF.

V usage is TRBV28 and J usage is TRBJ1-5; D unclear. Trimming took off 5 bases at V and 8 bases at J, with 10 bases between the two ends. This CDR3 has 12 residues. Germline V gene lookup returns CDR1 MDHEN and CDR2 SYDVKM. In DNA, the CDR3 is TGTGCCAGCAGTCCTCCGCTAGAGCCCCAGCATTTT. It yields the protein CASSPPLEPQHF. Complete variable domain (other parts from reference TRBV28 and TRBJ1-5): DVKVTQSSRYLVKRTGEKVFLECVQDMDHENMFWYRQDPGLGLRLIYFSYDVKMKEKGDIPEGYSVSREKKERFSLILESASTNQTSMYLCASSPPLEPQHFGDGTRLSIL.

V is TRBV5-6 and J is TRBJ1-1; no reliable D call. This CDR3 comprises 14 residues. The germline V and J ends were trimmed by 4 bases and 2 bases, with 12 bases remaining between them. CDR1 SGHDT and CDR2 YYEEEE come from the germline V gene. The CDR3 nucleotides are TGTGCCAGCAGCCTTGCAAGTGCTAACACTGAAGCTTTCTTT. It specifies CASSLASANTEAFF.

The chain recombines TRBV19 with TRBJ1-5; D gene unclear. V lost 3 bases to trimming and J lost 0 bases, with 3 bases between them. The CDR3 loop spans 13 amino acids. CDR1 and CDR2 from the germline V gene are LNHDA and SQIVND (reference sequence). In nucleotides, the CDR3 is TGTGCCAGTAGTATCAGTAGCAATCAGCCCCAGCATTTT. It encodes CASSISSNQPQHF.

The chain carries TRBV5-6 and TRBJ2-7; unclear D gene. CDR1 and CDR2 from the germline V gene are SGHDT and YYEEEE. Trimming removed 0 bases at V and 4 bases at J, with 17 bases between. CDR3 size: 16 residues. CDR3 sequence (DNA): TGTGCCAGCAGCTTGGCCATACGCCCGGCCGCTTACGAGCAGTACTTC. Encoded protein: CASSLAIRPAAYEQYF.

The V gene is TRBV5-6, the J gene TRBJ1-5; no clear D. Trimming removed 1 base at V and 0 bases at J, with 5 bases between. Germline values: CDR1 SGHDT, CDR2 YYEEEE. The CDR3 runs to 14 residues. The CDR3 nucleotides are TGTGCCAGCAGCTTGCTCTCTAGCAATCAGCCCCAGCATTTT. Its translation is CASSLLSSNQPQHF.

CDR3 coding DNA: TGTGCCACCTCACCCGGAGGGTCGCGAGAAAAACTGTTTTTT. Translating gives CATSPGGSREKLFF. The rearrangement links TRBV19 to TRBJ1-4, with D uncertain. Per germline, CDR1 LNHDA and CDR2 SQIVND (reference sequence). This CDR3 spans 14 amino acids. Trimming cost V 10 bases and J 8 bases, with 20 bases left between them.

This clone was picked up one time. The chain recombines TRBV2 with TRBJ2-1, with no clear D. This CDR3 is built from 13 residues. Germline-derived CDR1 and CDR2 are SNHLY and FYNNEI. Trimming left V 6 bases short and J 5 bases short, with 11 bases between. CDR3 bases: TGTGCCAGCAGCCCCGAAAACCACAATGAGCAGTTCTTC. This encodes CASSPENHNEQFF.

The chain carries TRBV19 and TRBJ2-4; 7 positions agree with TRBD1. The CDR3 covers 14 residues. V dropped 4 bases and J dropped 8; count of bases not matched to a gene: 8. Germline loops: CDR1 LNHDA, CDR2 SQIVND (reference sequence). CDR3 region: CASSTTGQLDIQYF. The CDR3 DNA reads TGTGCCAGTAGTACAACGGGACAGTTGGACATTCAGTACTTC.

The chain employs TRBV30 and TRBJ1-2, with D perhaps TRBD1 (6 bases). From germline, CDR1 is GTSNPN and CDR2 SVGIG (reference sequence). The CDR3 contains 13 residues. Trimming took off 0 bases at V and 9 bases at J, with 14 bases between the two ends. The CDR3 region is CAWSVGGIWRYTF. The CDR3 DNA sequence: TGTGCCTGGAGTGTGGGGGGCATTTGGCGCTACACCTTC.

The CDR3 bases are TGTGCCAGCAGCTTCGTAGGGACTGGGGCCAACGTCCTGACTTTC. Protein sequence: CASSFVGTGANVLTF. The J gene is TRBJ2-6, the V gene TRBV7-9; D ambiguous. V lost 3 bases and J lost 2, with 8 bases in between. Germline V CDR1 and CDR2: SEHNR, FQNEAQ (reference sequence). The CDR3 runs 15 residues.

This clone was seen once. The V and J genes are TRBV5-5 and TRBJ2-2; D may be TRBD1 (5 bases). Germline V lookup: CDR1 SGHKS, CDR2 YYEKEE (reference sequence). CDR3 length: 14 residues. V lost 0 bases and J lost 10, with 13 bases in between. Here the CDR3 DNA reads TGTGCCAGCAGCTTGGAGGCAGGGTCCGAGGAGCTGTTTTTT. This encodes CASSLEAGSEELFF.

This chain uses TRBV5-6 with TRBJ2-5; D not resolved. This CDR3 comprises 13 residues. Trimming left V 0 bases short and J 7 bases short, with 10 bases between. CDR1 SGHDT and CDR2 YYEEEE come from the germline V gene. The DNA for the CDR3 is TGTGCCAGCAGCTTGGAAAACCGTGTGACCCAGTACTTC. The encoded protein is CASSLENRVTQYF.

The CDR3 loop reads CASSSHRARAFF. The CDR3 coding sequence is TGTGCCAGCAGCTCACACAGGGCCCGAGCTTTCTTT. The chain links TRBV7-9 to TRBJ1-1, with D perhaps matching TRBD1 (6 bases). Germline CDR1 SEHNR, CDR2 FQNEAQ (reference sequence). The CDR3 contains 12 residues. The V end lost 4 bases, the J end lost 10 bases, and 13 bases lay between the germline ends. Full variable domain (rest looked up from reference TRBV7-9 and TRBJ1-1): DTGVSQNPRHKITKRGQNVTFRCDPISEHNRLYWYRQTLGQGPEFLTYFQNEAQLEKSRLLSDRFSAERPKGSFSTLEIQRTEQGDSAMYLCASSSHRARAFFGQGTRLTVV.

This sequence joins TRBV7-9 and TRBJ1-2, with a tentative D call TRBD1 (5 bases). The CDR3 covers 13 residues. V was shortened by 4 bases and J by 7 bases, with 13 bases between the two germline ends. CDR1 and CDR2 from the germline V gene are SEHNR and FQNEAQ (reference sequence). The CDR3 DNA is TGTGCCAGCAGCTGGGGCGGCCTCGCTGGCTACACCTTC. Amino acids: CASSWGGLAGYTF.

The rearrangement uses TRBV11-2 and TRBJ2-2; D is tentatively TRBD1 or TRBD2 (5 bases each). Trimming left V 5 bases short and J 6 bases short, with 10 bases between. CDR3 length: 13 amino acids. Germline values: CDR1 SGHAT, CDR2 FQNNGV. The CDR3: CASSGDAPGELFF. The CDR3 region has the DNA TGTGCCAGCAGCGGGGACGCGCCCGGGGAGCTGTTTTTT.

The V call is TRBV18, the J call TRBJ1-4, with 7 positions matching TRBD1. The junction had 4 bases not matched to a gene; V was cut back by 5 bases and J by 4 bases. Germline V gives CDR1 KGHSH, CDR2 LQKENI. CDR3 length equals 14 residues. DNA for the CDR3: TGTGCCAGCTCATCACAGGGGATTAATGAAAAACTGTTTTTT. Translated, it gives CASSSQGINEKLFF. The complete variable domain, with remaining parts taken from reference TRBV18 and TRBJ1-4, reads NAGVMQNPRHLVRRRGQEARLRCSPMKGHSHVYWYRQLPEEGLKFMVYLQKENIIDESGMPKERFSAEFPKEGPSILRIQQVVRGDSAAYFCASSSQGINEKLFFGSGTQLSVL.

The gene calls are TRBV7-8 and TRBJ2-7; D is uncertain. V lost 1 base and J 1 base, leaving 8 bases between the germline ends. CDR1 is SGHVS, CDR2 FQNEAQ, per germline. The CDR3 has 14 residues. CDR3 DNA sequence: TGTGCCAGCAGCTTAGTCGCCGGATCCTACGAGCAGTACTTC. Protein: CASSLVAGSYEQYF. The variable domain in full, with the rest retrieved from reference TRBV7-8 and TRBJ2-7, is GAGVSQSPRYKVAKRGQDVALRCDPISGHVSLFWYQQALGQGPEFLTYFQNEAQLDKSGLPSDRFFAERPEGSVSTLKIQRTQQEDSAVYLCASSLVAGSYEQYFGPGTRLTVT.

The chain carries TRBV19 and TRBJ2-7; possible D gene TRBD1, 6 bases. The CDR3 sequence is 15 residues long. Germline V gives CDR1 LNHDA, CDR2 SQIVND (reference sequence). V was pared by 4 bases and J by 6 bases, with 19 bases between. The CDR3 loop reads CASSKQPGQWGEQYF. The CDR3, as DNA: TGTGCCAGTAGTAAACAACCTGGACAGTGGGGCGAGCAGTACTTC.

The chain links TRBV7-9 to TRBJ1-2, with 7 bases identical to TRBD1. The CDR3 is made up of 16 amino acids. J was trimmed by 4 bases and V by 1 base; bases with no gene match: 9. Germline CDR1 reads SEHNR; CDR2 reads FQNEAQ (reference sequence). The DNA of the CDR3 is TGTGCCAGCAGCTTAGATACAGGGGAAGTAGGCTATGGCTACACCTTC. Protein: CASSLDTGEVGYGYTF.

The chain has TRBV11-2 and TRBJ1-2; D is unresolved. Trimming pared 4 bases from V and 2 bases from J, leaving 11 bases between. CDR1 SGHAT and CDR2 FQNNGV come from the germline V gene. There are 14 residues in the CDR3. The CDR3 loop reads CASSWTTSNYGYTF. The CDR3 DNA reads TGTGCCAGCAGCTGGACCACGTCGAACTATGGCTACACCTTC.